Listed here is a single T cell receptor (beta chain). Its cognate antigen is unknown. Germline V gene lookup returns CDR1 SNHLY and CDR2 FYNNEI. The CDR3 sequence is 18 residues long. The trim removed 1 base at V and 6 bases at J, leaving 15 bases unmatched. The sample comes from a study of CD4+ T cells in melanoma. Study conclusions and caveats: Diverse differentiation states were reported for melanoma neoantigen-specific CD4+ T cells.

The data were produced by immunoSEQ multiplex PCR, yet TCRdb's version contains in-frame clones alone and is incomplete. The table lists over 7,500 clones, approximately 69% of them singletons. The TCR sequence derives from a human donor with melanoma. The sequenced sample consisted of peripheral blood. The chain joins TRBV2 to TRBJ2-1, with 7 bases matching TRBD1. This CDR3 reads CASSEGPDRVSHRNEQFF. The CDR3 nucleotides read TGTGCCAGCAGTGAAGGGCCTGACAGGGTTTCTCATCGCAATGAGCAGTTCTTC.